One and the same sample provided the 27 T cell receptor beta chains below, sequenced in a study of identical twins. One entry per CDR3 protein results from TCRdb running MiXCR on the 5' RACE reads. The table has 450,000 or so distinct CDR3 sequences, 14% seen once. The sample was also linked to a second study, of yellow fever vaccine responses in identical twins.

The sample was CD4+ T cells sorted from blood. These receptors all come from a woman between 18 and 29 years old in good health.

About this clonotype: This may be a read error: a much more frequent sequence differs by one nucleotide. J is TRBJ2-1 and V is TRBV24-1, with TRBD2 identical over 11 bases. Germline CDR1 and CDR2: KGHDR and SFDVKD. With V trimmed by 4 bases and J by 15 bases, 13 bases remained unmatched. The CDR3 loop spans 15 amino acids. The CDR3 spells CATSDDGLAGRRLFF. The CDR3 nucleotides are TGTGCCACCAGTGACGACGGACTAGCGGGCAGGAGACTGTTCTTC.

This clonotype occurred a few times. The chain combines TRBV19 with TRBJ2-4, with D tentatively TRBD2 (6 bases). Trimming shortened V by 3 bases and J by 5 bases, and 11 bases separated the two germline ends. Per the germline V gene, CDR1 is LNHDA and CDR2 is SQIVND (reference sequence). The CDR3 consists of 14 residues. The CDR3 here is CASSISGGQNIQYF. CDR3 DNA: TGTGCCAGTAGTATTTCTGGAGGGCAAAACATTCAGTACTTC.

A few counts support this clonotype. The CDR3 reads CASSSTRTPGTQYF. The CDR3, as DNA: TGTGCCAGCAGCTCCACACGGACTCCTGGGACCCAGTACTTC. The chain links TRBV3-1 to TRBJ2-5; D might be TRBD2 (5 bases). This CDR3 comprises 14 residues. With 5 bases removed from V and 7 bases from J, the gap between germline ends came to 17 bases. Per germline, CDR1 LGHDT and CDR2 YNNKEL (reference sequence).

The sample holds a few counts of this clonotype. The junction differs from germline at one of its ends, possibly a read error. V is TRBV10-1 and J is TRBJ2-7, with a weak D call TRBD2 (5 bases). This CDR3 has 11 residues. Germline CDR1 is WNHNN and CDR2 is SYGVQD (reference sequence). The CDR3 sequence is CASSERLGLHF. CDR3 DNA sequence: TGCGCCAGCAGTGAGAGGTTAGGACTTCACTTC.

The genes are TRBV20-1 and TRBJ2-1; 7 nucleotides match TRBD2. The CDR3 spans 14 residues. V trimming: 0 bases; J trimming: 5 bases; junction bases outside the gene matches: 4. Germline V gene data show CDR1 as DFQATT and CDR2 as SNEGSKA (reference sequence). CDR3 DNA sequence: TGCAGTGCTAGAGAAGCGGGGAAACACAATGAGCAGTTCTTC. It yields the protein CSAREAGKHNEQFF.

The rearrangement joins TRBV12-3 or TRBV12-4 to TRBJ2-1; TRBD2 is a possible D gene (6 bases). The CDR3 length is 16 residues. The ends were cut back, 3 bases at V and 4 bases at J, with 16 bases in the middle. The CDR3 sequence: CASSFWAGMGYNEQFF. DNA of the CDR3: TGTGCCAGCAGTTTCTGGGCGGGAATGGGGTACAATGAGCAGTTCTTC.

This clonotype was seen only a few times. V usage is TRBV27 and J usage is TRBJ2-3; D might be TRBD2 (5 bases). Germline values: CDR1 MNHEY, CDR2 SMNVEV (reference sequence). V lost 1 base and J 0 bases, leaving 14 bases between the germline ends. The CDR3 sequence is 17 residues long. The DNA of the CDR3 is TGTGCCAGCAGTTTATTGAGGGATTGGGCTAGCACAGATACGCAGTATTTT. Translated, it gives CASSLLRDWASTDTQYF.

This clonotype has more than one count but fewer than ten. The CDR3 DNA sequence: TGTGCCAGCAGCTTATCAGCGATGAACACTGAAGCTTTCTTT. It encodes CASSLSAMNTEAFF. The J gene is TRBJ1-1, the V gene TRBV7-9, with no clear D. The CDR3 length is 14 residues. CDR1 and CDR2 from the germline V gene are SEHNR and FQNEAQ (reference sequence). V lost 2 bases to trimming and J lost 0 bases, with 7 bases between them. Together with reference TRBV7-9 and TRBJ1-1, the CDR3 gives the full variable domain: DTGVSQNPRHKITKRGQNVTFRCDPISEHNRLYWYRQTLGQGPEFLTYFQNEAQLEKSRLLSDRFSAERPKGSFSTLEIQRTEQGDSAMYLCASSLSAMNTEAFFGQGTRLTVV.

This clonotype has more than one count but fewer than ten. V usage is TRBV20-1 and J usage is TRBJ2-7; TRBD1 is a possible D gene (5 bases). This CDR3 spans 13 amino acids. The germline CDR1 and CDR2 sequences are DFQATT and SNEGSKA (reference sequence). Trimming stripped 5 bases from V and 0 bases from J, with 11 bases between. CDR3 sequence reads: CSAPDSLSYEQYF. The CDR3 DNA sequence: TGCAGTGCTCCCGACAGCCTCTCCTACGAGCAGTACTTC.

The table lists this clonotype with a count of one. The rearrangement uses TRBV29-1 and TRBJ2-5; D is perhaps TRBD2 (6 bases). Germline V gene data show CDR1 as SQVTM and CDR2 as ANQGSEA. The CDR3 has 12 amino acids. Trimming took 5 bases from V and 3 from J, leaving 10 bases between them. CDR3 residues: CSVRDSKETQYF. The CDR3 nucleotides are TGCAGCGTTCGGGACTCCAAAGAGACCCAGTACTTC.

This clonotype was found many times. CDR3 region: CASSSNSGVYNEQFF. DNA of the CDR3: TGTGCCAGCAGCTCTAACAGCGGAGTCTACAATGAGCAGTTCTTC. The V and J genes are TRBV7-2 and TRBJ2-1; TRBD2 is a possible D gene (5 bases). The CDR3 spans 15 residues. Per the germline V gene, CDR1 is SGHTA and CDR2 is FQGNSA. V was trimmed by 4 bases and J by 3 bases, leaving 13 bases between them. Filled out from reference TRBV7-2 and TRBJ2-1, the complete variable domain reads GAGVSQSPSNKVTEKGKDVELRCDPISGHTALYWYRQSLGQGLEFLIYFQGNSAPDKSGLPSDRFSAERTGGSVSTLTIQRTQQEDSAVYLCASSSNSGVYNEQFFGPGTRLTVL.

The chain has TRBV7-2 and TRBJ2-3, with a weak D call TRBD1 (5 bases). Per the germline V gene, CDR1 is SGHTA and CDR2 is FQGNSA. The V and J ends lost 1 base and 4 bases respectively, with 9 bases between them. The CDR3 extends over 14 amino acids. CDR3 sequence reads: CASSLGEGADTQYF. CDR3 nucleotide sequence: TGTGCCAGCAGCTTAGGGGAAGGGGCAGATACGCAGTATTTT.

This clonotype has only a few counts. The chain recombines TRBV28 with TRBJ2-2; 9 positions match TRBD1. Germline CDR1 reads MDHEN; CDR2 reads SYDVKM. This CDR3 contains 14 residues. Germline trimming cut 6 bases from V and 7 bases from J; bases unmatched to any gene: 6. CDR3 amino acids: CASSPTGGHGELFF. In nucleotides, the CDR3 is TGTGCCAGCAGCCCAACAGGGGGCCACGGGGAGCTGTTTTTT.

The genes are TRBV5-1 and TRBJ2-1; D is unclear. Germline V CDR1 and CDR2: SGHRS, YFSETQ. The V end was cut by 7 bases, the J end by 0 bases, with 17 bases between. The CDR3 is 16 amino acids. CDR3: CASCASTTPSYNEQFF. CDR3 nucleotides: TGCGCCAGCTGCGCCTCAACGACCCCCTCCTACAATGAGCAGTTCTTC.

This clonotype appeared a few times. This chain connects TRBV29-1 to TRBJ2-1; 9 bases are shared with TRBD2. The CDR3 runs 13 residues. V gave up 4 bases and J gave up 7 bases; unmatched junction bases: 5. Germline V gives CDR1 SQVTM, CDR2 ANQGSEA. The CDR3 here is CSVVPSGINEQFF. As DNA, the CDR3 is TGCAGCGTTGTGCCTAGCGGGATTAATGAGCAGTTCTTC.

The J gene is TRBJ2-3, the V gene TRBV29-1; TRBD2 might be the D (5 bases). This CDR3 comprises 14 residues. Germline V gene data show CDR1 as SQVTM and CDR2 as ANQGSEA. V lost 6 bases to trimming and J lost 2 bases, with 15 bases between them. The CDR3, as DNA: TGCAGCGTCGTCAAACCGGGGTCCACAGATACGCAGTATTTT. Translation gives CSVVKPGSTDTQYF.

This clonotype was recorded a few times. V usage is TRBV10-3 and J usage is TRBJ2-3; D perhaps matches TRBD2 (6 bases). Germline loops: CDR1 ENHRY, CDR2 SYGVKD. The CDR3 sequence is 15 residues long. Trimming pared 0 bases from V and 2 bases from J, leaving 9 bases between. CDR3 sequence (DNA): TGTGCCATCAGTGAGTCGGCGGGGTCCACAGATACGCAGTATTTT. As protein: CAISESAGSTDTQYF.

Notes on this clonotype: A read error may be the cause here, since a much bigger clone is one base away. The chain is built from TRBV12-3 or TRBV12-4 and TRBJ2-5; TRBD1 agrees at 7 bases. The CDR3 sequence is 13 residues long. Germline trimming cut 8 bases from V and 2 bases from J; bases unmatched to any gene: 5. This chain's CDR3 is CASGLGQQETQYF. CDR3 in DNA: TGTGCCAGCGGCCTGGGACAGCAAGAGACCCAGTACTTC.

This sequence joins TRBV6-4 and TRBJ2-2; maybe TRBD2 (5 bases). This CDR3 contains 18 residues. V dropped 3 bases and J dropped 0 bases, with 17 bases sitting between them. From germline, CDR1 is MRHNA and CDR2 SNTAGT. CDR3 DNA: TGTGCCAGCAGTGATTTTCCCAGCGGAACTCCGAACACCGGGGAGCTGTTTTTT. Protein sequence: CASSDFPSGTPNTGELFF.

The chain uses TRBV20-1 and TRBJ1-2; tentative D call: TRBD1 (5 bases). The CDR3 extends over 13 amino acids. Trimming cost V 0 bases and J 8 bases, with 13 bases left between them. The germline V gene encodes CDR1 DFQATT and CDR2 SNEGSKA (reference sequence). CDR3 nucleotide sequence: TGCAGTGCTAGAGATCTCGATAAGGGGGGCTACACCTTC. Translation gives CSARDLDKGGYTF.

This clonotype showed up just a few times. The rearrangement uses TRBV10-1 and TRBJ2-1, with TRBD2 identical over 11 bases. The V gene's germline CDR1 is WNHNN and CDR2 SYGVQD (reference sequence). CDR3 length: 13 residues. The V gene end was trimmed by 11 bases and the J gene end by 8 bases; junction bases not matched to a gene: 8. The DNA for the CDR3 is TGCGCCGAGCCGGGACTAGCGGTCTATGAGCAGTTCTTC. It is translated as CAEPGLAVYEQFF.

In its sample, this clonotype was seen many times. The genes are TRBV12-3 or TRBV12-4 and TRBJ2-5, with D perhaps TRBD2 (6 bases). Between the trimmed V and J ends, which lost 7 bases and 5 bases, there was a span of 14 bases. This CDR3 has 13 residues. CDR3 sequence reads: CASKREWDETQYF. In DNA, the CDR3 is TGTGCCAGCAAACGGGAGTGGGATGAGACCCAGTACTTC.

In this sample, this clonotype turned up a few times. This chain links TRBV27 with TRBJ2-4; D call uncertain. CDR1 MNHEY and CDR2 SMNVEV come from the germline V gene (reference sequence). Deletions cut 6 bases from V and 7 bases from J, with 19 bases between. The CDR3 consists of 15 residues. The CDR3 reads CASRPLGPYGNIQYF. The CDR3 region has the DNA TGTGCCAGCAGGCCCCTCGGGCCCTATGGGAACATTCAGTACTTC.

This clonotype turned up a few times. DNA for the CDR3: TGTGCCAGCAGCTTAGAGCACGTCCTCCCCGGTGAGCAGTACTTC. Its translation: CASSLEHVLPGEQYF. The rearrangement joins TRBV7-2 to TRBJ2-7; D call uncertain. Per the germline V gene, CDR1 is SGHTA and CDR2 is FQGNSA. Trimming shortened V by 1 base and J by 7 bases, and 17 bases separated the two germline ends. The CDR3 covers 15 residues.

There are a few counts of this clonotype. CDR3 loop: CASSPSGTESYEQYF. As DNA, the CDR3 is TGTGCCAGCAGCCCCTCCGGGACCGAGTCCTACGAGCAGTACTTC. The rearrangement uses TRBV14 and TRBJ2-7; perhaps D is TRBD1 or TRBD2 (5 bases each). The CDR3 is 15 amino acids. V was trimmed by 4 bases and J by 1 base, leaving 14 bases between them. CDR1 is SGHDN, CDR2 FVKESK, per germline.

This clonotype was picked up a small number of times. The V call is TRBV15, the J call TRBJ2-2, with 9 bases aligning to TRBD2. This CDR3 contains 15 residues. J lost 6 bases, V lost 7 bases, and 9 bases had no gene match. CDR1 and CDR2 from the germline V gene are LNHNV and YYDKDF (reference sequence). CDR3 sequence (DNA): TGTGCCACCAAGACTAGCGGATCTAAGGCCGGGGAGCTGTTTTTT. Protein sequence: CATKTSGSKAGELFF.

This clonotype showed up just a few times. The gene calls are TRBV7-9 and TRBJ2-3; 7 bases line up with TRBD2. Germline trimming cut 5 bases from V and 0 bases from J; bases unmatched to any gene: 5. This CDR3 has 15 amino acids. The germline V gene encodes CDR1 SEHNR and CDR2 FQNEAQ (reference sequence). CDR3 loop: CASSRNSGSTDTQYF. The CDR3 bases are TGTGCCAGCAGCAGAAATAGCGGGAGCACAGATACGCAGTATTTT.